The clone carrying this T cell receptor (beta chain) was observed a handful of times. Germline assignment: CDR1 SGDLS and CDR2 YYNGEE. The CDR3 consists of 15 residues. Trimming shortened V by 1 base and J by 3 bases, and 11 bases separated the two germline ends. Clones were read by immunoSEQ multiplex PCR, and TCRdb kept only the in-frame ones, dropping some. The top ten clones hold 16% of a sample with 130,000 or so clones, about 80% of them seen once. This entry comes from a study of blood T cell repertoires in COVID-19. Overall study context: The cDNA or gDNA used as material had been derived from T cells, B-cell-depleted T cells, or PBMCs.

V gene TRBV9 combines with J gene TRBJ1-3; D is ambiguous. This receptor was taken from a man between 60 and 75 years old with active or convalescent COVID-19. The sample consisted of peripheral blood. The CDR3 DNA reads TGTGCCAGCAGCGTAAATTCCCTACTTGGAAACACCATATATTTT. It translates to CASSVNSLLGNTIYF.